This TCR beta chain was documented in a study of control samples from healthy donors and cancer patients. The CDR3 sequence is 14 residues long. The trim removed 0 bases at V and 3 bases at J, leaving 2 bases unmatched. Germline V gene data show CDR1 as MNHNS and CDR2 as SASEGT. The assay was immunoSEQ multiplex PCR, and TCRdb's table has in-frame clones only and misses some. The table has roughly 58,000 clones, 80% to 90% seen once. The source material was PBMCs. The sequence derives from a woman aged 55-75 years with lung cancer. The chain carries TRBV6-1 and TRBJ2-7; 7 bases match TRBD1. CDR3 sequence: CASSEAGDSYEQYF. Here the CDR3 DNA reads TGTGCCAGCAGTGAAGCGGGGGACAGCTACGAGCAGTACTTC.